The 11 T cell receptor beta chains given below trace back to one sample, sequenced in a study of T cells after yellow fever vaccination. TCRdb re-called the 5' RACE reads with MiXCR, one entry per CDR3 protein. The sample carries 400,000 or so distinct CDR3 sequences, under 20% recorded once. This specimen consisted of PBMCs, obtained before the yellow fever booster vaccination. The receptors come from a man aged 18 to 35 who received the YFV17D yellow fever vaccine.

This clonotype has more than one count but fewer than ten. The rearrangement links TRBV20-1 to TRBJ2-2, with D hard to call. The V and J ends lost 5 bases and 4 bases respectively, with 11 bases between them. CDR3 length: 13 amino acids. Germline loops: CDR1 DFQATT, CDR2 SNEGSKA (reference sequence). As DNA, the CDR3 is TGCAGTGCTTCGTGGCCGGGCACCGGGGAGCTGTTTTTT. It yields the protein CSASWPGTGELFF.

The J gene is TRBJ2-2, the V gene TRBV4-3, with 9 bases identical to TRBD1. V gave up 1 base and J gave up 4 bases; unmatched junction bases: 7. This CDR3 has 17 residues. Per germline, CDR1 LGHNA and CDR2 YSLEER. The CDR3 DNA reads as TGCGCCAGCAGCCAAGGGCCGACAGGGGGGACCACCGGGGAGCTGTTTTTT. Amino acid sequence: CASSQGPTGGTTGELFF.

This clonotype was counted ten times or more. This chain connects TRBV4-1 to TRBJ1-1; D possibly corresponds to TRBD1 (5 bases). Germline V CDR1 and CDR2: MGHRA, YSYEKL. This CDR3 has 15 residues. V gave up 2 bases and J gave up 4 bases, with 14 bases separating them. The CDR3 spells CASSQRWQGGTEAFF. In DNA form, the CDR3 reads TGCGCCAGCAGCCAACGTTGGCAGGGAGGCACTGAAGCTTTCTTT.

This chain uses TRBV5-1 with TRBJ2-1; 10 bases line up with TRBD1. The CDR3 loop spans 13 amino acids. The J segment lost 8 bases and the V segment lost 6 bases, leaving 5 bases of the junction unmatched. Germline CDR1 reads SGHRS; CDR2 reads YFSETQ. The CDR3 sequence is CASTGQGVHEQFF. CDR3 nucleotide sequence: TGCGCCAGCACAGGACAGGGGGTCCATGAGCAGTTCTTC.

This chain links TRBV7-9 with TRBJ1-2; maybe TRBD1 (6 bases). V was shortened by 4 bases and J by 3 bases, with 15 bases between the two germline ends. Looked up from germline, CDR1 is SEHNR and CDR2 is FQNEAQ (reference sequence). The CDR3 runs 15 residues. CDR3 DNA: TGTGCCAGCAGCTCCACCCGGGGGGCGGACTATGGCTACACCTTC. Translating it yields CASSSTRGADYGYTF.

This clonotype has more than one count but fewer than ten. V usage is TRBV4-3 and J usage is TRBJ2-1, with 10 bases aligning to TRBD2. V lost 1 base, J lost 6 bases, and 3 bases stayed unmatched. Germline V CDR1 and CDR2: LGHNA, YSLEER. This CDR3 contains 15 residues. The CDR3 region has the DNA TGCGCCAGCAGCCAAGTAGCGGGGGGTGGCAATGAGCAGTTCTTC. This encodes CASSQVAGGGNEQFF.

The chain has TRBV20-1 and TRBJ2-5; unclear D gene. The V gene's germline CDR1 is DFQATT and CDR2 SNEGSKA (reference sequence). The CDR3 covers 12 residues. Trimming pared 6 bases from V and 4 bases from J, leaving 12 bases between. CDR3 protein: CSAGPGLETQYF. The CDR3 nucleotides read TGCAGTGCCGGACCGGGCCTAGAGACCCAGTACTTC.

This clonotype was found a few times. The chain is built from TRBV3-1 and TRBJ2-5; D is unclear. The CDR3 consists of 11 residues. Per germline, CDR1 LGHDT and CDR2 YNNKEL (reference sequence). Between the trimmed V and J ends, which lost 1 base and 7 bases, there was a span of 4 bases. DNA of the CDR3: TGTGCCAGCAGCCAAGCTGGGACCCAGTACTTC. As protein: CASSQAGTQYF.

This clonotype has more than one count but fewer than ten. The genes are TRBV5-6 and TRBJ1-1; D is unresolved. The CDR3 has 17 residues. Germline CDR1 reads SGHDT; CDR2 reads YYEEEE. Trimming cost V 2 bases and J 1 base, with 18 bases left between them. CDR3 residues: CASSFLSSRYANTEAFF. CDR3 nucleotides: TGTGCCAGCAGCTTCCTTTCTAGTCGGTATGCGAACACTGAAGCTTTCTTT.

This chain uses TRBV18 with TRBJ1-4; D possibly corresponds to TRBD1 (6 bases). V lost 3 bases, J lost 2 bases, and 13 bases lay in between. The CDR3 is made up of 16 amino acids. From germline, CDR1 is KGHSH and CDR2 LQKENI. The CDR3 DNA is TGTGCCAGCTCACCTTCCGGGACAACCACTAATGAAAAACTGTTTTTT. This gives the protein CASSPSGTTTNEKLFF.

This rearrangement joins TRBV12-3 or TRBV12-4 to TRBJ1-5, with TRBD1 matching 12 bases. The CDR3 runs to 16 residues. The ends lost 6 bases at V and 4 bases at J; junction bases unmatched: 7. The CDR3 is CASRPTGQGANQPQHF. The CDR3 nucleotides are TGTGCCAGCAGACCCACGGGACAGGGGGCGAATCAGCCCCAGCATTTT.